This T cell receptor beta chain was retrieved from a study of blood T cell repertoires in COVID-19. About the study: PBMCs, B-cell-depleted T cells, or T cells provided the cDNA or gDNA that made up the material.

This clone has only a few counts. The sample holds other DNA sequences that translate to the same CDR3. Source study methods: By means of reference gene primer amplification, nucleated cell counts were estimated. Sequenced by immunoSEQ multiplex PCR; TCRdb stores in-frame clones only, minus some. V and J calls plus clone size are reproduced from that table; the DNA served to infer D and trimming. This sample has about 120,000 clones, with about four fifths found just once. Patients at the Seattle site were enrolled during active infection and followed longitudinally. J gave up 6 bases and V 2 bases, and 5 bases lay outside the gene matches. This CDR3 region has 14 residues. Germline V gene data show CDR1 as SGHRS and CDR2 as YFSETQ.

The clonotype was recovered from a man aged 25 to 40 with COVID-19, enrolled during active disease. The rearrangement uses TRBV5-1 and TRBJ2-1; 7 nucleotides align to TRBD2. The specimen was peripheral blood. The CDR3 DNA reads TGCGCCAGCAGCTTAGCGGGGTCAACCAATGAGCAGTTCTTC. It codes for CASSLAGSTNEQFF.